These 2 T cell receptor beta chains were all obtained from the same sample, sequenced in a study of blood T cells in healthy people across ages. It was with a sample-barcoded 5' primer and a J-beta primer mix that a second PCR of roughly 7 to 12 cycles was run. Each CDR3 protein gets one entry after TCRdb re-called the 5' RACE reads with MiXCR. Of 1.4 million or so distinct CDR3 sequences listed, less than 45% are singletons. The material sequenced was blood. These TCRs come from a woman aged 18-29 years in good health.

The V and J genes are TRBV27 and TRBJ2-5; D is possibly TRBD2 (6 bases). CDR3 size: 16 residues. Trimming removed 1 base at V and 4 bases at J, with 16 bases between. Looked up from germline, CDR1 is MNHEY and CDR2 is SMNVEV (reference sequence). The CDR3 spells CASSLLAPGLVETQYF. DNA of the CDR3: TGTGCCAGCAGTTTATTGGCACCGGGACTGGTAGAGACCCAGTACTTC.

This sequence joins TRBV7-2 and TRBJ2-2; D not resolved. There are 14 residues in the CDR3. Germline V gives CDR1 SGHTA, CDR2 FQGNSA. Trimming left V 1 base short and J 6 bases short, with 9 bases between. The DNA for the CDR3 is TGTGCCAGCAGCTTAGGGGGTTTAGCCGGGGAGCTGTTTTTT. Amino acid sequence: CASSLGGLAGELFF.